This entry describes one TCR beta chain. What antigen it recognizes has not been identified. One base away there is no much larger clone; base qualities are not given. TCRbeta CDR3 regions were amplified from genomic DNA using the immunoSEQ Assay, a bias-controlled multiplex PCR. The source study handled its data this way. The number of nucleated cells in each sample was estimated by amplification of reference gene primers within the assay. Sequence reads were collapsed and filtered to measure the absolute abundance of every unique TCRbeta CDR3 rearrangement. For each sample, productive Simpson clonality was calculated by taking the square root of Simpson's diversity index across productive rearrangements. TCRdb carries this immuneACCESS record with in-frame sequences only. Its versions omit some clonotypes, under half of them owing to an unresolved V gene in the studies checked, with the rest unexplained. The V and J calls and clone size are taken from that table; D and trimming were inferred from the DNA. The sample yields about 85,000 clones; around 85% were counted once. The top ten constitute over 9% of the sample.

The data were obtained in a study of blood T cell repertoires in COVID-19 (dated by TCRdb to 2018 to 2020). For context, the study as a whole: Samples covering the acute and convalescent phases of COVID-19 were provided by collaborators in the United States, Italy and Spain. Subjects who had been exposed to COVID-19, were actively infected with it, or had recovered from it provided the deeply sampled blood TCRbeta repertoires that made up the dataset. Sample metadata almost always included a de-identified subject ID, COVID-19 status, age in years and sex. Where HLA class I and class II types were available, the types were taken from metadata supplied by the sample provider, not from assay-based typing. The repertoires were released in a freely available public database meant as a resource for research on the immune response to SARS-CoV-2. The material from the prospective study consisted of cDNA or gDNA derived from T cells, B-cell-depleted T cells, or PBMCs. Samples came from the ongoing ImmuneRACE study (first 160 participants) plus 1,254 subjects from 6 global collaborators.

Study-level results and caveats: The quantity of clinical and demographic metadata differed by source and by participant and was supplied without curation.

Whole blood was collected in K2EDTA tubes by collaborating institutions according to the institutions' own protocols. Collaborator samples were shipped for TCRbeta analysis as frozen whole blood, isolated PBMCs, or DNA extracted from either sample type. Source material: peripheral blood. The TCR was taken from a man aged 70 or older with acute or convalescent COVID-19.

The CDR3 region: CASSPRRGDTQYF. In nucleotides, the sequence is TGTGCCAGCTCACCCCGAAGGGGAGATACGCAGTATTTT. The V and J genes are TRBV18 and TRBJ2-3; the D gene is perhaps TRBD1, on 5 matching bases. The junction shows trimming of 3 bases on V and 5 bases on J, plus 9 bases between the germline ends. The germline V gene gives CDR1 as KGHSH and CDR2 as LQKENI. Inclusive of the bounding cysteine and phenylalanine, the CDR3 is 13 residues long. Of the read, only the CDR3 DNA is kept; its 39 bases are in frame from base 1.